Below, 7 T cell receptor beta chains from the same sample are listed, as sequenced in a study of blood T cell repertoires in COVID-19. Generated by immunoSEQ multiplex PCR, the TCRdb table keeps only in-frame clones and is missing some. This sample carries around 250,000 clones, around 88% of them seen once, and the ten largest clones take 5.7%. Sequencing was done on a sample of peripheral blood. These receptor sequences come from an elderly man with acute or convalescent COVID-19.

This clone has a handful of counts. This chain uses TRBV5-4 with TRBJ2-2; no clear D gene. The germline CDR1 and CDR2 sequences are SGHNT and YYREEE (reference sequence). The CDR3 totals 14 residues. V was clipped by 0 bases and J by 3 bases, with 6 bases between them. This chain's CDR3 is CASSLAGYTGELFF. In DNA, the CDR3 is TGTGCCAGCAGCTTGGCCGGGTACACCGGGGAGCTGTTTTTT.

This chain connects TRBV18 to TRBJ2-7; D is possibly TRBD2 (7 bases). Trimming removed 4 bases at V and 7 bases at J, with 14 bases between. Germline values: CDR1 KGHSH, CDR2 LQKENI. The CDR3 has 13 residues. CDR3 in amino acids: CASSQRDMGEQYF. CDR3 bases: TGTGCCAGCTCACAGCGGGACATGGGGGAGCAGTACTTC.

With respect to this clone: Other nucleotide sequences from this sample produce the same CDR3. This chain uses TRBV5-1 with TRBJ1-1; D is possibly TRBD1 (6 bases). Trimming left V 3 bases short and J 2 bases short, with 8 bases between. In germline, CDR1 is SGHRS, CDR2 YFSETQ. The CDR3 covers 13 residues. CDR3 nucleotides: TGCGCCAGCAGCTCGGGACAAAACACTGAAGCTTTCTTT. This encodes CASSSGQNTEAFF.

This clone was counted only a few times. The CDR3 loop is CASRQGYGELFF. In nucleotides, the CDR3 is TGTGCCAGTAGACAGGGGTACGGGGAGCTGTTTTTT. This chain joins TRBV19 and TRBJ2-2; TRBD1 aligns across 7 bases. Per germline, CDR1 LNHDA and CDR2 SQIVND (reference sequence). The CDR3 spans 12 residues. Trimming took 6 bases from V and 7 from J; bases not matched to a gene: 2.

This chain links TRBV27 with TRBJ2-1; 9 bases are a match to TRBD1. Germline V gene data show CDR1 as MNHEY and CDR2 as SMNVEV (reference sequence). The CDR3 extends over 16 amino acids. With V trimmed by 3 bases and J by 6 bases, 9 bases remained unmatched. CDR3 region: CASSLTPGTGRNEQFF. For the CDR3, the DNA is TGTGCCAGCAGTTTGACTCCCGGGACAGGGCGCAATGAGCAGTTCTTC.

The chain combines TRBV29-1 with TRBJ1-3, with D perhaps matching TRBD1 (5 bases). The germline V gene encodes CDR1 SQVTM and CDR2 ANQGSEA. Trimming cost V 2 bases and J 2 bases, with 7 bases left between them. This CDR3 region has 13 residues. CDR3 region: CSVERGPGNTIYF. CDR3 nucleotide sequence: TGCAGCGTTGAAAGGGGTCCTGGAAACACCATATATTTT.

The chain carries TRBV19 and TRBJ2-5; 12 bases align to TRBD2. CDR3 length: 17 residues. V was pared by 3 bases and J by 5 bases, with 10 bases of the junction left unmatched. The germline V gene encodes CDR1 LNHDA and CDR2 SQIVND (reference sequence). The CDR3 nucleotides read TGTGCCAGTAGTATGGCCCTGGCTAGCGGGGGGGCCGAGACCCAGTACTTC. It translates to CASSMALASGGAETQYF.